These 30 T cell receptor beta chains came from one sample sequenced in a study of T cell responses to AZD1222 COVID-19 vaccine. Clones were read by immunoSEQ multiplex PCR, and TCRdb kept only the in-frame ones, dropping some. The data show around 200,000 clones, with approximately 86% seen just once and around 0.5% held by the top ten. The starting material was peripheral blood, obtained on day 0 of AZD1222 vaccination. The source is an adult in good health.

This chain connects TRBV11-2 to TRBJ2-1, with TRBD1 identical over 7 bases. The germline gives CDR1 SGHAT, CDR2 FQNNGV. This CDR3 is built from 14 residues. The V and J ends lost 5 bases and 4 bases, in that order; junction bases with no gene match: 5. CDR3 region: CASSTQQGYNEQFF. DNA for the CDR3: TGTGCCAGCAGCACACAACAGGGGTACAATGAGCAGTTCTTC.

V and J are TRBV5-1 and TRBJ2-7; D not resolved. The germline CDR1 and CDR2 sequences are SGHRS and YFSETQ. This CDR3 spans 15 amino acids. V lost 1 base to trimming and J lost 3 bases, with 14 bases between them. In DNA form, the CDR3 reads TGCGCCAGCAGCTTGTTGGGCGAACCTAACTACGAGCAGTACTTC. Its translation: CASSLLGEPNYEQYF.

This chain uses TRBV9 with TRBJ2-2, with 9 bases matching TRBD2. CDR3 length: 16 amino acids. V was pared by 2 bases and J by 7 bases, with 9 bases of the junction left unmatched. CDR1 and CDR2 (germline): SGDLS, YYNGEE. The CDR3 region has the DNA TGTGCCAGCAGCGTGGCTAGCGGGATTACGGTCGGGGAGCTGTTTTTT. Translated: CASSVASGITVGELFF.

This chain uses TRBV5-6 with TRBJ1-6; TRBD1 aligns across 7 bases. The germline V gene encodes CDR1 SGHDT and CDR2 YYEEEE. V was clipped by 1 base and J by 3 bases; unmatched bases: 7. The CDR3 sequence is 17 residues long. CDR3: CASSLISAGGYNSPLHF. The CDR3 bases are TGTGCCAGCAGCTTGATTAGTGCAGGGGGCTATAATTCACCCCTCCACTTT.

This chain connects TRBV19 to TRBJ2-3; 12 nucleotides agree with TRBD2. The CDR3 is made up of 15 amino acids. With V trimmed by 4 bases and J by 5 bases, 4 bases remained unmatched. CDR1 is LNHDA and CDR2 is SQIVND in the germline V gene (reference sequence). The DNA of the CDR3 is TGTGCCAGTAGTACTGGACTAGCGGGAAGAGATACGCAGTATTTT. Translation: CASSTGLAGRDTQYF.

The V call is TRBV12-3 or TRBV12-4, the J call TRBJ2-5; D is unclear. The CDR3 has 13 amino acids. V was pared by 3 bases and J by 5 bases, with 10 bases between. The CDR3 loop reads CASSLTSGETQYF. The DNA of the CDR3 is TGTGCCAGCAGTTTGACAAGTGGGGAGACCCAGTACTTC.

The chain recombines TRBV4-2 with TRBJ2-7, with D perhaps TRBD2 (7 bases). Germline CDR1 and CDR2: LGHNA and YNFKEQ. The CDR3 runs 14 residues. V lost 0 bases to trimming and J lost 5 bases, with 11 bases between them. The CDR3 coding sequence is TGTGCCAGCAGCCAAGAGCGGGGGCGTGACGAGCAGTACTTC. It specifies CASSQERGRDEQYF.

The rearrangement joins TRBV20-1 to TRBJ1-3, with TRBD1 identical over 7 bases. Germline V gene sequence: CDR1 DFQATT, CDR2 SNEGSKA (reference sequence). V shed 3 bases, J shed 1 base, and the junction held 3 bases outside the gene matches. The CDR3 totals 14 residues. CDR3 sequence (DNA): TGCAGTGCTAGTGTCAGGGGGTCTGGAAACACCATATATTTT. As protein: CSASVRGSGNTIYF.

CDR3 amino acids: CASSPGQGTFSGNTIYF. CDR3 DNA sequence: TGTGCCAGTAGTCCGGGACAGGGCACTTTCTCTGGAAACACCATATATTTT. This sequence joins TRBV19 and TRBJ1-3, with TRBD1 matching 9 bases. CDR1 LNHDA and CDR2 SQIVND come from the germline V gene (reference sequence). The CDR3 loop spans 17 amino acids. The ends lost 5 bases at V and 0 bases at J; junction bases unmatched: 8.

This clone showed up just once. This chain joins TRBV6-1 and TRBJ2-7; D may be TRBD1 (5 bases). CDR3 length: 15 amino acids. Germline loops: CDR1 MNHNS, CDR2 SASEGT. V was pared by 3 bases and J by 2 bases, with 14 bases between. The CDR3 sequence is CASSDLGHGPYEQYF. For the CDR3, the DNA is TGTGCCAGCAGTGATCTTGGACACGGTCCCTACGAGCAGTACTTC.

The J gene is TRBJ1-1, the V gene TRBV7-9, with TRBD1 as a possible D gene (6 bases). The CDR3 loop spans 14 amino acids. Germline V CDR1 and CDR2: SEHNR, FQNEAQ (reference sequence). V was trimmed by 2 bases and J by 3 bases, leaving 10 bases between them. This CDR3 reads CASSLIQGYTEAFF. CDR3 nucleotides: TGTGCCAGCAGCTTAATCCAGGGGTACACTGAAGCTTTCTTT.

The gene calls are TRBV7-9 and TRBJ2-1; the D gene is possibly TRBD2 (6 bases). Trimming left V 4 bases short and J 4 bases short, with 20 bases between. CDR1 is SEHNR, CDR2 FQNEAQ, per germline (reference sequence). The CDR3 sequence is 17 residues long. In DNA, the CDR3 is TGTGCCAGCAGCTCCCCCGGGAGCCCCTGGGCTTACAATGAGCAGTTCTTC. Protein sequence: CASSSPGSPWAYNEQFF.

This chain uses TRBV5-1 with TRBJ1-3; 9 bases match TRBD1. Trimming took 4 bases from V and 7 from J; bases not matched to a gene: 6. CDR1 SGHRS and CDR2 YFSETQ come from the germline V gene. The CDR3 has 14 amino acids. The CDR3 sequence: CASSDPTGGNTIYF. DNA of the CDR3: TGCGCCAGCAGCGACCCTACAGGGGGCAACACCATATATTTT.

This chain uses TRBV7-9 with TRBJ2-5, with D possibly being TRBD2 (6 bases). Germline V gives CDR1 SEHNR, CDR2 FQNEAQ (reference sequence). There are 16 residues in the CDR3. Trimming cost V 1 base and J 2 bases, with 14 bases left between them. CDR3 DNA: TGTGCCAGCAGCTTAGGCCCCGCCGGGGGACAAGAGACCCAGTACTTC. Translation: CASSLGPAGGQETQYF.

The chain joins TRBV25-1 to TRBJ1-2; 7 positions match TRBD1. Germline assignment: CDR1 MGHDK and CDR2 SYGVNS. The V and J ends lost 11 bases and 0 bases, in that order; junction bases with no gene match: 9. The CDR3 has 14 residues. The DNA of the CDR3 is TGTGCCTCTCAGGGGGACTTTACTAACTATGGCTACACCTTC. Translation gives CASQGDFTNYGYTF.

V usage is TRBV5-1 and J usage is TRBJ1-6; perhaps TRBD1 as D (5 bases). This CDR3 is 13 amino acids long. In germline, CDR1 is SGHRS, CDR2 YFSETQ. Trimming left V 5 bases short and J 10 bases short, with 13 bases between. The chain's CDR3 is CASSFEGNSPLHF. The CDR3 DNA sequence: TGCGCCAGCAGTTTCGAGGGGAACTCACCCCTCCACTTT.

The gene calls are TRBV7-9 and TRBJ1-1; the D is unclear. CDR1 and CDR2 from the germline V gene are SEHNR and FQNEAQ (reference sequence). The CDR3 totals 14 residues. The V end lost 4 bases, the J end lost 3 bases, and 12 bases lay between the germline ends. CDR3 region: CASSSRPGYTEAFF. CDR3 DNA sequence: TGTGCCAGCAGCTCCCGTCCCGGGTACACTGAAGCTTTCTTT.

This clone was detected only once. The CDR3 protein is CASRSGGLNTEAFF. In DNA, the CDR3 is TGTGCCAGTAGATCAGGGGGGCTGAACACTGAAGCTTTCTTT. This chain uses TRBV19 with TRBJ1-1; the match to TRBD1 covers 7 bases. The CDR3 has 14 amino acids. Germline CDR1 LNHDA, CDR2 SQIVND (reference sequence). J lost 0 bases, V lost 6 bases, and 4 bases had no gene match.

The chain joins TRBV28 to TRBJ2-7; 11 bases match TRBD1. Germline CDR1 MDHEN, CDR2 SYDVKM. V lost 1 base and J lost 3; bases outside the gene matches: 5. The CDR3 runs 16 residues. CDR3 bases: TGTGCCAGCAGTTTATACGGGACAGGGGGAAACTACGAGCAGTACTTC. Protein product: CASSLYGTGGNYEQYF.

The rearrangement joins TRBV18 to TRBJ1-4, with 7 bases aligning to TRBD1. The CDR3 covers 14 residues. Germline assignment: CDR1 KGHSH and CDR2 LQKENI. V gave up 3 bases and J gave up 8 bases; unmatched junction bases: 6. Here the CDR3 reads CASSPGQVGEKLFF. In DNA, the CDR3 is TGTGCCAGCTCACCCGGACAGGTGGGGGAAAAACTGTTTTTT.

This clone was observed a few times. The chain employs TRBV9 and TRBJ1-6; the D is unclear. Germline loops: CDR1 SGDLS, CDR2 YYNGEE. This CDR3 has 14 residues. V shed 3 bases and J shed 7 bases, with 11 bases lying between them. The CDR3 DNA is TGTGCCAGCAGCGCCGTGGGAGACAATTCACCCCTCCACTTT. Translated: CASSAVGDNSPLHF.

The chain links TRBV24-1 to TRBJ2-1, with D perhaps TRBD1 (7 bases). V gave up 6 bases and J gave up 8 bases, with 16 bases separating them. The germline gives CDR1 KGHDR, CDR2 SFDVKD. The CDR3 sequence is 14 residues long. This CDR3 is CATSLRGVWDEQFF. The CDR3 DNA reads as TGTGCCACCAGTCTCAGGGGGGTCTGGGATGAGCAGTTCTTC.

The rearrangement uses TRBV6-5 and TRBJ2-7, with TRBD1 identical over 7 bases. The germline V gene has CDR1 MNHEY and CDR2 SVGAGI. V shed 6 bases, J shed 6 bases, and the junction held 8 bases outside the gene matches. This CDR3 contains 13 residues. The CDR3 protein is CASSIKTGTEQYF. The CDR3 DNA follows: TGTGCCAGCAGCATAAAGACAGGGACCGAGCAGTACTTC.

The chain joins TRBV2 to TRBJ2-7; TRBD1 matches 7 bases. Germline CDR1 reads SNHLY; CDR2 reads FYNNEI. CDR3 size: 13 residues. Losses at the gene ends were 9 bases for V and 0 bases for J; bases not matched to a gene: 5. The CDR3, as DNA: TGTGCCAGAGCGACAGGGAGCTCCTACGAGCAGTACTTC. Its protein is CARATGSSYEQYF.

This chain connects TRBV7-2 to TRBJ2-7; D is unclear. The germline gives CDR1 SGHTA, CDR2 FQGNSA. The CDR3 length is 14 residues. With 2 bases removed from V and 0 bases from J, the gap between germline ends came to 8 bases. CDR3 sequence reads: CASSLLSSSYEQYF. The CDR3 nucleotides read TGTGCCAGCAGCTTATTGAGTAGCTCCTACGAGCAGTACTTC.

The chain uses TRBV2 and TRBJ2-2; D is undetermined. The CDR3 length is 14 residues. Germline CDR1 is SNHLY and CDR2 is FYNNEI. The V gene lost 4 bases and the J gene lost 0 bases, with 6 bases spanning the gap. CDR3 region: CASSGSSNTGELFF. The CDR3 DNA follows: TGTGCCAGCAGTGGATCATCGAACACCGGGGAGCTGTTTTTT.

The chain recombines TRBV14 with TRBJ1-6, with 7 bases matching TRBD1. Germline trimming cut 4 bases from V and 6 bases from J; bases unmatched to any gene: 6. The CDR3 spans 15 residues. Germline CDR1 is SGHDN and CDR2 is FVKESK. DNA for the CDR3: TGTGCCAGCAGCCGAACGGGACAGTCTAATTCACCCCTCCACTTT. Translating it yields CASSRTGQSNSPLHF. Looking up the rest from reference TRBV14 and TRBJ1-6 gives the full variable domain: EAGVTQFPSHSVIEKGQTVTLRCDPISGHDNLYWYRRVMGKEIKFLLHFVKESKQDESGMPNNRFLAERTGGTYSTLKVQPAELEDSGVYFCASSRTGQSNSPLHFGNGTRLTVT.

J is TRBJ2-5 and V is TRBV5-6; the match to TRBD2 covers 9 bases. CDR3 size: 16 residues. V dropped 2 bases and J dropped 2; count of bases not matched to a gene: 7. Looked up from germline, CDR1 is SGHDT and CDR2 is YYEEEE. The CDR3 bases are TGTGCCAGCAGCTTTGCGGGGACTAGCCTACAAGAGACCCAGTACTTC. Residues: CASSFAGTSLQETQYF.

The rearrangement uses TRBV29-1 and TRBJ1-1; unclear D gene. CDR1 and CDR2 from the germline V gene are SQVTM and ANQGSEA. The CDR3 totals 12 residues. The V gene lost 4 bases and the J gene lost 0 bases, with 6 bases spanning the gap. In nucleotides, the CDR3 is TGCAGCGTTGGGTATTTGAACACTGAAGCTTTCTTT. Protein: CSVGYLNTEAFF.

This chain uses TRBV7-6 with TRBJ1-1; 11 bases map to TRBD1. This CDR3 is built from 16 residues. Germline V gene lookup returns CDR1 SGHVS and CDR2 FNYEAQ. The trim removed 2 bases at V and 4 bases at J, leaving 6 bases unmatched. The CDR3 loop reads CASSLRTGGGVTEAFF. The CDR3 coding sequence is TGTGCCAGCAGCTTACGGACAGGGGGCGGGGTCACTGAAGCTTTCTTT.